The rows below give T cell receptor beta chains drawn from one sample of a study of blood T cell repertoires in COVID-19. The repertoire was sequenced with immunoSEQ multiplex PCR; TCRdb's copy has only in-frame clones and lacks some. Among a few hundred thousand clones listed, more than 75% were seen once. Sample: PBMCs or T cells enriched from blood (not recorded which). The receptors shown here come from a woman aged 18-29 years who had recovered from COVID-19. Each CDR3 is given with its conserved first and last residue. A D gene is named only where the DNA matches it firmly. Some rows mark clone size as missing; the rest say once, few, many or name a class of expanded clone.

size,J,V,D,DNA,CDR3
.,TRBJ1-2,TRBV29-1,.,TGCAGCGCATATCAGGTTCGCTATGGCTACACCTTC,CSAYQVRYGYTF
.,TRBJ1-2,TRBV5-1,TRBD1,TGCGCCAGCAGCGCTGGGGACAGACCTAGCTATGGCTACACCTTC,CASSAGDRPSYGYTF
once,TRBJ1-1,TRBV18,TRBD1,TGTGCCAGCTCACCGGGAACAGGGGGCGCGAGAGCTTCTGAAGCTTTCTTT,CASSPGTGGARASEAFF
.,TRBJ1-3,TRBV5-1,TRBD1,TGCGCCAGCAGCTTATATGGGACAGGGACTGGAAACACCATATATTTT,CASSLYGTGTGNTIYF
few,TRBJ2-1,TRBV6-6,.,TGTGCCAGCACCCTGACTATGCACGGCGGGGCTGAGCAGTTCTTC,CASTLTMHGGAEQFF
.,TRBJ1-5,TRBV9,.,TGTGCCAGCAGCCCGGGCACAGGTCCCAGCAATCAGCCCCAGCATTTT,CASSPGTGPSNQPQHF
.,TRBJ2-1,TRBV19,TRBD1,TGTGCCAGTAGGAAGGGGACAGTTGGGGACAATGAGCAGTTCTTC,CASRKGTVGDNEQFF
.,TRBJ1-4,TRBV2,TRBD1,TGTGCCAGCAGCCTAACAGGGGGAACTAATGAAAAACTGTTTTTT,CASSLTGGTNEKLFF
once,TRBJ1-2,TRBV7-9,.,TGTGCCAGCAGCGGGTGGACGGGAAACTATGGCTACACCTTC,CASSGWTGNYGYTF
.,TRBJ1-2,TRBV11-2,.,TGTGCCAGCAGCTCCTCAGGGTTTGATGGCTACACCTTC,CASSSSGFDGYTF
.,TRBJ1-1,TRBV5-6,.,TGTGCCAGCAGCTTGGTACAGGATTCCCAGGTGAACACTGAAGCTTTCTTT,CASSLVQDSQVNTEAFF
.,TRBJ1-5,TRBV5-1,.,TGCGCCAGCAGCTTGGACGGGGTAGACATCGACAATCAGCCCCAGCATTTT,CASSLDGVDIDNQPQHF
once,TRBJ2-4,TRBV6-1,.,TGTGCCAGCAGTGAACTGGGAGGGGGTCTAGCCAAAAACATTCAGTACTTC,CASSELGGGLAKNIQYF
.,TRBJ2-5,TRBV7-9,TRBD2,TGTGCCAGCAGCTTTAGCGGGGGGGGCTTGGAGACCCAGTACTTC,CASSFSGGGLETQYF
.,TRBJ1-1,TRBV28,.,TGTGCCAGCAGCCGGACAGCTGAAGCTTTCTTT,CASSRTAEAFF
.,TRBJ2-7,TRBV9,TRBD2,TGTGCCAGCAGCGCCGGACTAGCGGGCTCCTACGAGCAGTACTTC,CASSAGLAGSYEQYF
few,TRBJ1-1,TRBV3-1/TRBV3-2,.,TGTGCCAGCAGCCGACCACAGGGAAAAGCTTTCTTT,CASSRPQGKAFF
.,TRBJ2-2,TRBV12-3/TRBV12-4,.,TGTGCCAGCAGTTTTATACGGGGGGAGCTGTTTTTT,CASSFIRGELFF
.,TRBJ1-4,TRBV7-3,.,TGTGCCAGCAGTAGAGGGGAGGGTGAAAAACTGTTTTTT,CASSRGEGEKLFF
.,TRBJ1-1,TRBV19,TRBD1,TGTGCCAGTAATACCGTGCCCGGGACAGGCACTGAAGCTTTCTTT,CASNTVPGTGTEAFF
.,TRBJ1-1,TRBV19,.,TGTGCCAGTACCGAATACGGGGGAGCCCCCTCTGAAGCTTTCTTT,CASTEYGGAPSEAFF
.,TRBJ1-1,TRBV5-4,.,TGTGCCAGCAGCTTTCAGGGGACGAACACTGAAGCTTTCTTT,CASSFQGTNTEAFF